This T cell receptor beta chain originates from a study of T-cell reconstitution after alpha-beta-depleted transplantation in children. Preparation of the TCRbeta library was carried out with unique molecular identifiers. TCRdb processed the PCR reads anew with MiXCR; each CDR3 protein has one entry. The data contain hundreds of thousands of distinct CDR3 sequences, about 9.2% of them singletons. This clonotype was seen more than once but under ten times. After removal of 4 bases from V and 2 bases from J, the junction contained 5 bases not matched to a gene. The germline gives CDR1 SGHRS, CDR2 YFSETQ. The CDR3 contains 15 residues.

The sequencing used PBMCs from the stem cell graft donor, collected from the stem cell graft. The chain combines TRBV5-1 with TRBJ2-5, with TRBD2 identical over 10 bases. This clonotype was sampled from a human donor who donated a stem cell graft to a child with acute lymphoblastic leukemia. Here the CDR3 DNA reads TGCGCCAGCAGCCCCGGTAGCGGGGGGCAAGAGACCCAGTACTTC. This sequence encodes CASSPGSGGQETQYF.